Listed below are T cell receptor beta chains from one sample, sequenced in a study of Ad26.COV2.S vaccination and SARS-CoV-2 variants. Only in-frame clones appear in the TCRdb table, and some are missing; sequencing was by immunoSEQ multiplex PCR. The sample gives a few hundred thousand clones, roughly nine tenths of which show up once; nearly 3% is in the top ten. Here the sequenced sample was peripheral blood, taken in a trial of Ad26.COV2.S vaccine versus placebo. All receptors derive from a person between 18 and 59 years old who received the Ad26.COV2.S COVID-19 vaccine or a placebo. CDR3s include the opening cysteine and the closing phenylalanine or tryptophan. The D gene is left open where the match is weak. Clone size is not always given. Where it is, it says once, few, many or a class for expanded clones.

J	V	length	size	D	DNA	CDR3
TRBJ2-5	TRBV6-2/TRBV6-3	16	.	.	TGTGCCAGCAGTTACTCGGGCGGAACGAAGGGAGAGACCCAGTACTTC	CASSYSGGTKGETQYF
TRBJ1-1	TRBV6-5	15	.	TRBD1	TGTGCCAGCACCTGGGGACAGGAAGCGCACACTGAAGCTTTCTTT	CASTWGQEAHTEAFF
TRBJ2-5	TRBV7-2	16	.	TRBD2	TGTGCCAGCAGCTTAGCGGGGACTAGCGGGAAGGAGACCCAGTACTTC	CASSLAGTSGKETQYF
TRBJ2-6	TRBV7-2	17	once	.	TGTGCCAGCAGCCCAAGAAGTGGTTTCTCTGGGGCCAACGTCCTGACTTTC	CASSPRSGFSGANVLTF
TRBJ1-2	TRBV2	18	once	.	TGTGCCAGCAGTGAAGCAGCTTGGACGTTACCGGGAGGGTATGGCTACACCTTC	CASSEAAWTLPGGYGYTF
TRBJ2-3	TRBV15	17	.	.	TGTGCCACCAGCAGAGATCTCCTAGCCGACACCACAGATACGCAGTATTTT	CATSRDLLADTTDTQYF
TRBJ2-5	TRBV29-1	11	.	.	TGCAGCGCCCGGACCCGGGAGACCCAGTACTTC	CSARTRETQYF
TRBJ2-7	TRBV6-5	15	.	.	TGTGCCAGCAGTTACTCACGGACGGCCACCTACGAGCAGTACTTC	CASSYSRTATYEQYF
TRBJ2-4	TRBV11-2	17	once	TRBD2	TGTGCCAGCAGCCCGATTAGGACTAGCGGGACCAAAAACATTCAGTACTTC	CASSPIRTSGTKNIQYF
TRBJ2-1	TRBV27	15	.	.	TGTGCCAGCAGTTTCCTAGCGAGCTCCTACAATGAGCAGTTCTTC	CASSFLASSYNEQFF
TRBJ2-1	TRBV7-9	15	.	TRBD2	TGTGCCAGCAGCTTAGGGGCGGGAGGGTACAATGAGCAGTTCTTC	CASSLGAGGYNEQFF
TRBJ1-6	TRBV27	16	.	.	TGTGCCAGCAGTTTAAGAGGACTAGGGAAAAATTCACCCCTCCACTTT	CASSLRGLGKNSPLHF
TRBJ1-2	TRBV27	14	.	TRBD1	TGTGCCAGCAGTTTCTCGGGACAGGGAGGTGGCTACACCTTC	CASSFSGQGGGYTF
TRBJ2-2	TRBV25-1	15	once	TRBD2	TGTGCCAGCAGTGAAGGGACTAGCGGGGCGGAGGAGCTGTTTTTT	CASSEGTSGAEELFF
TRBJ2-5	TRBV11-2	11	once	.	TGTGCCAGCAGCCGACGTTTAACCCAGTACTTC	CASSRRLTQYF
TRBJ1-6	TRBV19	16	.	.	TGTGCCAGTAGTGCCGGGGGACGTTATCTCGGTTCACCCCTCCACTTT	CASSAGGRYLGSPLHF
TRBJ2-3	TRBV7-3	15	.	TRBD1	TGTGCCAGCAGCTTGACAGGGGGGAGCACAGATACGCAGTATTTT	CASSLTGGSTDTQYF
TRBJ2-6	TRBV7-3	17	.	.	TGTGCCAGCAGCCCCCGCGGCCCTACCTCTGGGGCCAACGTCCTGACTTTC	CASSPRGPTSGANVLTF
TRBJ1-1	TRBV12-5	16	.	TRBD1	TGTGCTAGTGTCGAACAGGGGGGGGTTATGAACACTGAAGCTTTCTTT	CASVEQGGVMNTEAFF
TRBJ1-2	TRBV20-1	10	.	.	TGCAGTGCTAGGGAAACTTCAGTAACCTTC	CSARETSVTF
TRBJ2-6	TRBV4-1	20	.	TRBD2	TGCGCCAGCAGCCAACCTCCGGGACTAGCGTTTCGCTCTGGGGCCAACGTCCTGACTTTC	CASSQPPGLAFRSGANVLTF
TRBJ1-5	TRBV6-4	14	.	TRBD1	TGTGCCAGCAGTGAACAGGGGGACAATCAGCCCCAGCATTTT	CASSEQGDNQPQHF
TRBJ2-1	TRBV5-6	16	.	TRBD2	TGTGCCAGCAGCTTGCCAAGACTAGCGGGGTACAATGAGCAGTTCTTC	CASSLPRLAGYNEQFF
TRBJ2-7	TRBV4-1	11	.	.	TGCGCCAGCAGCCGCCGCCACGAGCAGTACTTC	CASSRRHEQYF
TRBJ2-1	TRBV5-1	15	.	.	TGCGCCAGCAGCTTAGGGGGGAATATCTACAATGAGCAGTTCTTC	CASSLGGNIYNEQFF
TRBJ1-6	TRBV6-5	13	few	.	TGTGCCAGCAGTTATCGGGGGGCGGCACCCCTCCACTTT	CASSYRGAAPLHF
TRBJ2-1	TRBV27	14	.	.	TGTGCCAGCAGTTTAACTAGGGCCCTCAGTGAGCAGTTCTTC	CASSLTRALSEQFF
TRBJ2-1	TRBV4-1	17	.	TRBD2	TGCGCCAGCAGCCAGCTGGGACTAGCGGGGGGCCAAAATGAGCAGTTCTTC	CASSQLGLAGGQNEQFF
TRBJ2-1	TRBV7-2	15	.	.	TGTGCCAGCAGCGTTTCAGGGTACGACTACAATGAGCAGTTCTTC	CASSVSGYDYNEQFF
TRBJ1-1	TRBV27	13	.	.	TGTGCCAGCACAGGGAGAATGAACACTGAAGCTTTCTTT	CASTGRMNTEAFF
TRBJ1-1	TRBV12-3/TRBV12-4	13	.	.	TGTGCCAGCAGCCGGGGGGGCGGATCGGAAGCTTTCTTT	CASSRGGGSEAFF
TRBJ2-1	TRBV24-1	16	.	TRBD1	TGTGCCACCAGTGATTATCCGGGACAGGGCTTTGATGAGCAGTTCTTC	CATSDYPGQGFDEQFF
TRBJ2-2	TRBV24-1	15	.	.	TGTGCCACCAGTGACGTGACAGGTCAGGGCGGGGAGCTGTTTTTT	CATSDVTGQGGELFF
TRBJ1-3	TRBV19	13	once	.	TGTGCCAGTTGCCGGAGGAGGGGAAACACCATATATTTT	CASCRRRGNTIYF
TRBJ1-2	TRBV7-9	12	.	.	TGTGCCAGCAGTAAGGGGGTTCGGGGCTACACCTTC	CASSKGVRGYTF
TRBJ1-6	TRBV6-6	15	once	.	TGTGCCAGCAGGAGTCCACAGAACTATAATTCACCCCTCCACTTT	CASRSPQNYNSPLHF
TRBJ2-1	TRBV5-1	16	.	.	TGCGCCAGCAGCTTGGGACTAGAGGTCCCTAACAATGAGCAGTTCTTC	CASSLGLEVPNNEQFF
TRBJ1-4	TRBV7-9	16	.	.	TGTGCCAGCAGCCCCGTGGGGGGTTGGACTAATGAAAAACTGTTTTTT	CASSPVGGWTNEKLFF
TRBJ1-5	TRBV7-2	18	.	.	TGTGCCAGCAGCTTAGGGATAGGGGCAGGCTATAGCAATCAGCCCCAGCATTTT	CASSLGIGAGYSNQPQHF
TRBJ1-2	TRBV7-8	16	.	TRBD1	TGTGCCAGCAGCTTAGAAAGGACAGGGGCTTACTATGGCTACACCTTC	CASSLERTGAYYGYTF
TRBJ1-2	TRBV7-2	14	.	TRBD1	TGTGCCAGCAGCTCGACAGGGGTAGACTATGGCTACACCTTC	CASSSTGVDYGYTF
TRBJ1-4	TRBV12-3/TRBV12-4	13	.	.	TGTGCCAGCAGTTTACATGGCGCGGTGCCCATAGGTTTT	CASSLHGAVPIGF
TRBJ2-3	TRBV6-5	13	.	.	TGTGCCAGCAGTTACGGTGCCACAGATACGCAGTATTTT	CASSYGATDTQYF
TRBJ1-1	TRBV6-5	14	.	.	TGTGCCAGCAGTTACAGGGGGTACAACACTGAAGCTTTCTTT	CASSYRGYNTEAFF
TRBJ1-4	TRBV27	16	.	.	TGTGCCAGCAGTCCCAGACCGGTAGCAACTAATGAAAAACTGTTTTTT	CASSPRPVATNEKLFF
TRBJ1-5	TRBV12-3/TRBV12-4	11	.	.	TGTGCCAGCAGTTTAGCGGGGAATGTTGGTTTT	CASSLAGNVGF
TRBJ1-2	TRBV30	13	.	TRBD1	TGTGCCTGGGGAAATCAGGGGGGCTATGGCTACACCTTC	CAWGNQGGYGYTF
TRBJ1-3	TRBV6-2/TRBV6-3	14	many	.	TGTGCCAGCGGCCCCAGGACGGATGGAAACACCATATATTTT	CASGPRTDGNTIYF
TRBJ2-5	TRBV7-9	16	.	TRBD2	TGTGCCAGCAGCTTGACTAGCGGGGGGCAGGGAGAGACCCAGTACTTC	CASSLTSGGQGETQYF
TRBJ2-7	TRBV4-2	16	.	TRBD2	TGTGCCAGCAGCCAAAGACTAGCGGGGGAATCCTACGAGCAGTACTTC	CASSQRLAGESYEQYF
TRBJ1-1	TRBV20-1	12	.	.	TGCAGTGCTAGTAAGGCCGCCGCTGAAGCTTTCTTT	CSASKAAAEAFF
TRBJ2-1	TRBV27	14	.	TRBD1	TGTGCCAGCAGTTTAAGGACAGGGGACAATGAGCAGTTCTTC	CASSLRTGDNEQFF
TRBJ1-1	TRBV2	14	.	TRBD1	TGTGCCAGCAGGAGGGGGCAGGGGAACACTGAAGCTTTCTTT	CASRRGQGNTEAFF
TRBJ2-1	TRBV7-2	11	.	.	TGTGCCAGCAGCTTTTACAATGAGCAGTTCTTC	CASSFYNEQFF
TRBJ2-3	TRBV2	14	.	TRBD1	TGTGCCAGCAAATCCGGGACAGGAACAGATACGCAGTATTTT	CASKSGTGTDTQYF
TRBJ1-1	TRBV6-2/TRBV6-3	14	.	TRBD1	TGTGCCAGCAGTCAGGGGGTGATGAACACTGAAGCTTTCTTT	CASSQGVMNTEAFF
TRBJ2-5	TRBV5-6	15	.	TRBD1	TGTGCCAGCACCATACTTCAGGGGGCGGCGGAGACCCAGTACTTC	CASTILQGAAETQYF
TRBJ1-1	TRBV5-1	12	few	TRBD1	TGCGCCAGCAGACCCGGACAGGGTTTAGCTTTCTTT	CASRPGQGLAFF
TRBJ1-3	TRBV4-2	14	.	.	TGTGCCAGCAGCCAACGACTACAAGGAAACACCATATATTTT	CASSQRLQGNTIYF